This T cell receptor (beta chain) was profiled in a study of cytomegalovirus exposure and HLA in healthy donors. General observations from the study: The HLA-A and HLA-B alleles of most subjects were reportedly predicted accurately from TCR beta sequences. An analysis that came later showed most CMV-associated TCR beta chains appearing HLA-restricted. Most sequenced TCRs were rare (though some public TCRs occurred in many donors).

On this clone itself: What it recognizes is unknown.

Primers included in the PCR were 60 Vbeta and 13 Jbeta primers. Per the original data handling: In a later analysis, around 12 million of some 80 million unique beta chains occurred in at least two donors. TCRdb's copy holds only in-frame clones and misses some; the assay was immunoSEQ multiplex PCR. V, J and clone size derive from that table, while D and trimming were established from the DNA sequence. Of a few hundred thousand clones listed, 80% were seen once; the top ten hold around 0.33%. The germline V gene has CDR1 MNHNS and CDR2 SASEGT. CDR3 length: 14 residues. The origin of this receptor is a girl aged 2 to 9 in good health and CMV-seronegative. The chain joins TRBV6-1 to TRBJ2-5; D may be TRBD2 (5 bases). TRBJ2-7 explains the end of the DNA better; the J call may be wrong. The sequenced sample consisted of PBMCs. The CDR3 region has the DNA TGTGCCAGCAGCGACTACTTACGGGTGGGCGAGCAGTACTTC. Translated: CASSDYLRVGEQYF.